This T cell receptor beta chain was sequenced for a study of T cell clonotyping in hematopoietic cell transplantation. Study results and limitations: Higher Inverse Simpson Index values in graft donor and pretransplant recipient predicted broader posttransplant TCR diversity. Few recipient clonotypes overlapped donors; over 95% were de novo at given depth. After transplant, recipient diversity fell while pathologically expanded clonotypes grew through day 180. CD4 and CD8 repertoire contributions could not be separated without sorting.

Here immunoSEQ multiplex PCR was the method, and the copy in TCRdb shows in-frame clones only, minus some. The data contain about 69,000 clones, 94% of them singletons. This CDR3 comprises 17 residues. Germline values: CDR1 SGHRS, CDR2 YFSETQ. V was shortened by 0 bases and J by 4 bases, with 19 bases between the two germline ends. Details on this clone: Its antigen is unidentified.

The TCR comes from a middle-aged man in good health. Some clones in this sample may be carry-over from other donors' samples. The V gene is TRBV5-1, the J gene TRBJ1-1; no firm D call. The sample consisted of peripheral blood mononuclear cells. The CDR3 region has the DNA TGCGCCAGCAGCTTGGCCATAGGACGGAGTGGTAGCACTGAAGCTTTCTTT. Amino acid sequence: CASSLAIGRSGSTEAFF.